This T cell receptor beta chain derives from a study of OX40 agonist ivuxolimab in advanced cancers. Background on the study: Patients received intravenous ivuxolimab every 2 weeks at 0.01 to 10 mg/kg. Study-wide results and caveats: Fewer expanded clones were found on average in CD4+ than in CD8+ T cells.

As to this clone: Its antigen is unknown.

Germline values: CDR1 MNHEY, CDR2 SMNVEV (reference sequence). V lost 2 bases and J lost 4; bases outside the gene matches: 11. The CDR3 covers 17 residues. This table comes from immunoSEQ multiplex PCR, and its TCRdb copy is limited to in-frame clones, with some not included. The profile covers roughly 79,000 clones, with more than 80% appearing a single time and under 2% taken by the ten largest. The input for sequencing was CD4+ or CD8+ T cells sorted from blood, taken in a trial of the OX40 agonist ivuxolimab. V and J are TRBV27 and TRBJ2-7; 10 bases align to TRBD2. The clonotype was recovered from an adult with an advanced solid tumor such as melanoma, head and neck, liver or kidney cancer. This chain's CDR3 is CASSLAGTSDSGYEQYF. The CDR3 DNA follows: TGTGCCAGCAGTTTAGCCGGGACTAGCGATTCGGGTTACGAGCAGTACTTC.